This T cell receptor beta chain emerged from a study of T cells in Graves' hyperthyroidism and ophthalmopathy. Findings and limits, study-wide: In the blood, most expanded thyroid clonotypes above 0.001 appeared as well.

Newly diagnosed patients aged 18 to 65 had hyperthyroidism of under 2 months' duration. Investigators excluded patients with uncontrolled infection, other autoimmune disease, pregnancy or lactation. Trimming left V 6 bases short and J 0 bases short, with 15 bases between. CDR3 size: 16 residues. The germline V gene encodes CDR1 MDHEN and CDR2 SYDVKM. There were TCR beta CDR3 regions amplified from RNA transcripts. During a first-round RT-PCR of the TCR CDR3, the HTBI primer set was used. TCRdb processed the multiplex PCR reads anew with MiXCR; each CDR3 protein has one entry. The table includes under 200,000 distinct CDR3 sequences, roughly 10% detected once. The table lists this clonotype with many counts. Its antigen is unidentified.

The receptor was isolated from a woman aged 18-30 years with Graves' hyperthyroidism that later progressed to Graves' ophthalmopathy. The chain employs TRBV28 and TRBJ2-1, with a possible D match to TRBD1 (6 bases). Sequencing was done on a sample of blood. CDR3 loop: CASRSPGDGSYNEQFF. The CDR3 nucleotides are TGTGCCAGCAGATCACCAGGGGATGGCTCCTACAATGAGCAGTTCTTC.